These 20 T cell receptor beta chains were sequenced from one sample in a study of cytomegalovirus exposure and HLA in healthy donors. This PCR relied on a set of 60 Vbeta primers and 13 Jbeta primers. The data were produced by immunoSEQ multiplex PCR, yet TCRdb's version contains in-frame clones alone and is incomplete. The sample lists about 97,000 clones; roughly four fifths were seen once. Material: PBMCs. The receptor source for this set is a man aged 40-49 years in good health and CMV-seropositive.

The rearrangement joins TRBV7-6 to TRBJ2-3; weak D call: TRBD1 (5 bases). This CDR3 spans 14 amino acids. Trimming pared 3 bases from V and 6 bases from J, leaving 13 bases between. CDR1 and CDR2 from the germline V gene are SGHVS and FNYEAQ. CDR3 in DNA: TGTGCCAGCAGCTTCGGCCAGGGTGAGGATACGCAGTATTTT. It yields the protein CASSFGQGEDTQYF. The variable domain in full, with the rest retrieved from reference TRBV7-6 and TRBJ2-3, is GAGVSQSPRYKVTKRGQDVALRCDPISGHVSLYWYRQALGQGPEFLTYFNYEAQQDKSGLPNDRFSAERPEGSISTLTIQRTEQRDSAMYRCASSFGQGEDTQYFGPGTRLTVL.

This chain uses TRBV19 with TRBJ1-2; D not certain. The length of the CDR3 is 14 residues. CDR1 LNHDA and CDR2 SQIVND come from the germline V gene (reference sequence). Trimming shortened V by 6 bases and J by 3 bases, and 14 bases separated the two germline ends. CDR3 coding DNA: TGTGCCAGTAGGGCCACAGAAGATTACTATGGCTACACCTTC. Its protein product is CASRATEDYYGYTF. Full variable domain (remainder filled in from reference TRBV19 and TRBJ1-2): DGGITQSPKYLFRKEGQNVTLSCEQNLNHDAMYWYRQDPGQGLRLIYYSQIVNDFQKGDIAEGYSVSREKKESFPLTVTSAQKNPTAFYLCASRATEDYYGYTFGSGTRLTVV.

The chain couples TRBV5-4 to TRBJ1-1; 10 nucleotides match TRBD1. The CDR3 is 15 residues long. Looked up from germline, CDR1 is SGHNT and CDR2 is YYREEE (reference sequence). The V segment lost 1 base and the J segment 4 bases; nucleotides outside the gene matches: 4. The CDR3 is CASSLPGTGVTEAFF. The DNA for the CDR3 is TGTGCCAGCAGCTTGCCCGGGACAGGGGTCACTGAAGCTTTCTTT.

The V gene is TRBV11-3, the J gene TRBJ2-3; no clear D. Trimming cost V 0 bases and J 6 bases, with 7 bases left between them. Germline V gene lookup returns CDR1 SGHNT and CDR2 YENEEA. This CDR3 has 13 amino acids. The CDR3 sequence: CASSLEARDTQYF. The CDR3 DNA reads TGTGCCAGCAGCTTAGAGGCCAGGGATACGCAGTATTTT.

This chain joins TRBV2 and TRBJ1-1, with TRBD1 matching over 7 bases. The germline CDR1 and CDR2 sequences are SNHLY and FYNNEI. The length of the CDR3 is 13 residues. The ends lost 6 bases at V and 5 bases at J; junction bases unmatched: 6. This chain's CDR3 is CASRKNRGTEAFF. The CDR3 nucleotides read TGTGCCAGCAGGAAAAACAGGGGAACTGAAGCTTTCTTT.

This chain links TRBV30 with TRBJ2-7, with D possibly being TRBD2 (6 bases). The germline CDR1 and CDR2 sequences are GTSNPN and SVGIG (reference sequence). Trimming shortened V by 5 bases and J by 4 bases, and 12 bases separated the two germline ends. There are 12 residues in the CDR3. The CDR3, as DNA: TGTGCCTGGGGACTAATCGGGTACGAGCAGTACTTC. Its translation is CAWGLIGYEQYF.

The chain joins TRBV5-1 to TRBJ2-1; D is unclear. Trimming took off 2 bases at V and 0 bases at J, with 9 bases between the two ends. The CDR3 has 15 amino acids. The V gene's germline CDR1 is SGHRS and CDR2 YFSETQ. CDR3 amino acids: CASSFSSSSYNEQFF. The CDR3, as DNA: TGCGCCAGCAGCTTTTCATCGAGCTCCTACAATGAGCAGTTCTTC.

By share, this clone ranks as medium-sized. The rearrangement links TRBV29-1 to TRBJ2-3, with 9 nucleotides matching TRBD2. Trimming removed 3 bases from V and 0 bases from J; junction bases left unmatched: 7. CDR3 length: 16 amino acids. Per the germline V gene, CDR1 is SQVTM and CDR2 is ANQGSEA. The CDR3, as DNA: TGCAGCGTTGACCGACTAGCGGTCGATAGCACAGATACGCAGTATTTT. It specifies CSVDRLAVDSTDTQYF.

CDR3 sequence: CASRMGQGLTGELFF. The CDR3 DNA reads as TGTGCCAGCAGGATGGGACAGGGATTAACCGGGGAGCTGTTTTTT. The chain uses TRBV6-5 and TRBJ2-2, with 9 bases aligning to TRBD1. The CDR3 is 15 amino acids. The V and J ends lost 6 bases and 5 bases, in that order; junction bases with no gene match: 7. Germline V lookup: CDR1 MNHEY, CDR2 SVGAGI.

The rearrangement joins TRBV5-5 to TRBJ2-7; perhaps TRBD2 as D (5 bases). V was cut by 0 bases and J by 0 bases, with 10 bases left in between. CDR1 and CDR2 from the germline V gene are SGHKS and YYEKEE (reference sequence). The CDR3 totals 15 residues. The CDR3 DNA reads TGTGCCAGCAGCTTGGCTCTTGGGAGCTCCTACGAGCAGTACTTC. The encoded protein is CASSLALGSSYEQYF. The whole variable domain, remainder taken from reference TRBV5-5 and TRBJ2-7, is DAGVTQSPTHLIKTRGQQVTLRCSPISGHKSVSWYQQVLGQGPQFIFQYYEKEERGRGNFPDRFSARQFPNYSSELNVNALLLGDSALYLCASSLALGSSYEQYFGPGTRLTVT.

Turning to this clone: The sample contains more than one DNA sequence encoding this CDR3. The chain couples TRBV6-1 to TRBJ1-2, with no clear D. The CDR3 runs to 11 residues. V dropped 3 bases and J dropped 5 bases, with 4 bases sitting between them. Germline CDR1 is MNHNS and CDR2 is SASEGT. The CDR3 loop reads CASSERYGYTF. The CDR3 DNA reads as TGTGCCAGCAGTGAGAGGTATGGCTACACCTTC.

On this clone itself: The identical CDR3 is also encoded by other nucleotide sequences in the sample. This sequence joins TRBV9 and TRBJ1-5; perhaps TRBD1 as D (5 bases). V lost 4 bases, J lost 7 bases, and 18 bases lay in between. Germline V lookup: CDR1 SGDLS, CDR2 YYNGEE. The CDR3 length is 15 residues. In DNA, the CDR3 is TGTGCCAGCAGCTCTGGACAAGGCCAAGCCCAGCCCCAGCATTTT. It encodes CASSSGQGQAQPQHF.

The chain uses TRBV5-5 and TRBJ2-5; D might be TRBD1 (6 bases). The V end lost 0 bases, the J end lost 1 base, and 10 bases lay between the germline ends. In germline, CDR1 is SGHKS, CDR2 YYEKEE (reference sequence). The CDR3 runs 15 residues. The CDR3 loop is CASSLGEGVQETQYF. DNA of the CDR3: TGTGCCAGCAGCTTGGGTGAGGGGGTCCAAGAGACCCAGTACTTC.

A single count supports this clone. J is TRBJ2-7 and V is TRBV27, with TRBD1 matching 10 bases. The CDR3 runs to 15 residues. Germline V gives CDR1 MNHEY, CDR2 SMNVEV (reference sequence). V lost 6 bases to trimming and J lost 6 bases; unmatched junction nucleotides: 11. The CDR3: CASSPLGTGAGEQYF. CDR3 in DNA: TGTGCCAGCAGCCCGCTCGGGACAGGGGCTGGCGAGCAGTACTTC.

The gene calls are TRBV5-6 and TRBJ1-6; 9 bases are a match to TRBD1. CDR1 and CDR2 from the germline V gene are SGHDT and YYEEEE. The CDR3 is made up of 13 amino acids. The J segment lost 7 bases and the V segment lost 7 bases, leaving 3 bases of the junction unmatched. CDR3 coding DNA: TGTGCCAGCCATACAGGGGGCAATTCACCCCTCCACTTT. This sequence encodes CASHTGGNSPLHF.

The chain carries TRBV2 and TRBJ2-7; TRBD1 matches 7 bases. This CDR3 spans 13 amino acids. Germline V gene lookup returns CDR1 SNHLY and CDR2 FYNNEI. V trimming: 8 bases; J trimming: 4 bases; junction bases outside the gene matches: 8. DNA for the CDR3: TGTGCCAGCGACCGACAGGGTGAATACGAGCAGTACTTC. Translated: CASDRQGEYEQYF.

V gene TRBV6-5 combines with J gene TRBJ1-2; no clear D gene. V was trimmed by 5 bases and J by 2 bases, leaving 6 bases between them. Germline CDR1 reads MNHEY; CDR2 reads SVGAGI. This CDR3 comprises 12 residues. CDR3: CASSTPNYGYTF. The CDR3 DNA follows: TGTGCCAGCAGTACACCCAACTATGGCTACACCTTC.

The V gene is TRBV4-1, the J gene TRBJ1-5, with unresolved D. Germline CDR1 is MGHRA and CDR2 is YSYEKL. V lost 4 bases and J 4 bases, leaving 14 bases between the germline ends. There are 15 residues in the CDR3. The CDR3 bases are TGCGCCAGCAGCCCACACAGCGGCGGGAATCAGCCCCAGCATTTT. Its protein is CASSPHSGGNQPQHF.

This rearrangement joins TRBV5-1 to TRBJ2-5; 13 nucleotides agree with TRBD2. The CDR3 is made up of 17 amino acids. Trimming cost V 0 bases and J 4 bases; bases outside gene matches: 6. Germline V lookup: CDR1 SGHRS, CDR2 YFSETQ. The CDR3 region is CASSLAGTSGTGETQYF. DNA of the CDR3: TGCGCCAGCAGCTTGGCCGGGACTAGCGGGACTGGAGAGACCCAGTACTTC.

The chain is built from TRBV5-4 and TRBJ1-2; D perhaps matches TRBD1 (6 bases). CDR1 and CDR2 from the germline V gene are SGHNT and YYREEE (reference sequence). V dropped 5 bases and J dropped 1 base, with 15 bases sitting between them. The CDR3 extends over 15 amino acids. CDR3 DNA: TGTGCCAGCAGAAGGACCAGGGGTGATAACTATGGCTACACCTTC. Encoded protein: CASRRTRGDNYGYTF.